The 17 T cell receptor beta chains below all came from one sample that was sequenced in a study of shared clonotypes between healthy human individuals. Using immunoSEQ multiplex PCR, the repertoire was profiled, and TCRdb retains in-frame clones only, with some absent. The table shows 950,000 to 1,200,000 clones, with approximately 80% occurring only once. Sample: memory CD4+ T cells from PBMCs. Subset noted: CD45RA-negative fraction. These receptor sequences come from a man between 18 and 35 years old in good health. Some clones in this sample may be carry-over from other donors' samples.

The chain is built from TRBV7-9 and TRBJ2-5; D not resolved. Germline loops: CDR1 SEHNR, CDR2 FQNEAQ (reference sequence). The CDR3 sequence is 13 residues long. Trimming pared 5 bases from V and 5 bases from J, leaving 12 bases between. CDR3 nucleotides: TGTGCCAGCAGCGGAATAGCCCAGGAGACCCAGTACTTC. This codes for CASSGIAQETQYF.

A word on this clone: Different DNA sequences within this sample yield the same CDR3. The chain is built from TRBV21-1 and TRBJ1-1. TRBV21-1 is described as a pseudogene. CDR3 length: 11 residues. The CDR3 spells CASKIDTEAFF. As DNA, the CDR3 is TGTGCCAGCAAGATTGACACTGAAGCTTTCTTT.

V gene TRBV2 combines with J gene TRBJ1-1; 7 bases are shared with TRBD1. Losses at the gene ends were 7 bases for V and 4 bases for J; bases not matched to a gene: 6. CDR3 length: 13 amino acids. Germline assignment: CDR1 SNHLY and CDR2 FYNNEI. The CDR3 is CASKGAQSTEAFF. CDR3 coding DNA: TGTGCCAGCAAGGGGGCCCAAAGCACTGAAGCTTTCTTT.

The CDR3 protein is CASGGFESGGYTF. The CDR3 nucleotides read TGTGCCAGCGGAGGATTCGAGAGCGGTGGCTACACCTTC. J is TRBJ1-2 and V is TRBV27; D not resolved. V was clipped by 8 bases and J by 7 bases, with 17 bases between them. The CDR3 is 13 residues long. Germline V gives CDR1 MNHEY, CDR2 SMNVEV (reference sequence).

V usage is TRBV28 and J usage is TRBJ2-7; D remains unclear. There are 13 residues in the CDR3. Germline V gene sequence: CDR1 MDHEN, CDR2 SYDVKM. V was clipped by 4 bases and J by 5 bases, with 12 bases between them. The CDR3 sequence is CASSSPRTHEQYF. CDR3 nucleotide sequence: TGTGCCAGCAGTTCCCCACGCACCCACGAGCAGTACTTC.

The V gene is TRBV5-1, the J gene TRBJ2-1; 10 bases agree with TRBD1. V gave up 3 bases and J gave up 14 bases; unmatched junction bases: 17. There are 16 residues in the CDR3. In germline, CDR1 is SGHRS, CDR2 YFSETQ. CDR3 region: CASSSYLLGTGDGEFF. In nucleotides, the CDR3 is TGCGCCAGCAGCTCCTACTTATTGGGGACAGGGGATGGAGAGTTCTTC.

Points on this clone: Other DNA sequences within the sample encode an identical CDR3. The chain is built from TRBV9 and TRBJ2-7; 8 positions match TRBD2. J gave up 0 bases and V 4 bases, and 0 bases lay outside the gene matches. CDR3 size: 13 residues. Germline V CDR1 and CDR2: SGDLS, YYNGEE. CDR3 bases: TGTGCCAGCAGCAGCGGGAGCTCCTACGAGCAGTACTTC. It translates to CASSSGSSYEQYF.

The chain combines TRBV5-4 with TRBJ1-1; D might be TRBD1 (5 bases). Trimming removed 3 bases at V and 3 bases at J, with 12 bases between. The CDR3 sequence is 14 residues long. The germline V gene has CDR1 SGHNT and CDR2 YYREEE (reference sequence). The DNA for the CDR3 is TGTGCCAGCAGCTCCGGTGGGGACCACACTGAAGCTTTCTTT. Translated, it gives CASSSGGDHTEAFF.

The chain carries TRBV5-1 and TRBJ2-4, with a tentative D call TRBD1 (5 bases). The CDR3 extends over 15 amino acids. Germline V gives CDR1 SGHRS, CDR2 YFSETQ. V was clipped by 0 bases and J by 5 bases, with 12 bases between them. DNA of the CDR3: TGCGCCAGCAGCTTGGTGCCAGGGCCGGAAAACATTCAGTACTTC. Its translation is CASSLVPGPENIQYF.

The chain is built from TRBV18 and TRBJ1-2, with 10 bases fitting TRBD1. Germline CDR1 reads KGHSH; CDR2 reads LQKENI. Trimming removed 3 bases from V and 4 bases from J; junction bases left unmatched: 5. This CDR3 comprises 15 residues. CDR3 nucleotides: TGTGCCAGCTCACCTGGGACAGGGGAAACCTATGGCTACACCTTC. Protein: CASSPGTGETYGYTF.

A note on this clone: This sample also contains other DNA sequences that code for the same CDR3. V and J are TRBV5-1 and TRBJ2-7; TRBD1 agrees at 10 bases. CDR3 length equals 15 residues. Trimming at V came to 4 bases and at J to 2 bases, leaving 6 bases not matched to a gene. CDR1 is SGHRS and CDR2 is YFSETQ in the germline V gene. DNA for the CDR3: TGCGCCAGCAGCCCCCCGGGACAGGGGACCTACGAGCAGTACTTC. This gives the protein CASSPPGQGTYEQYF.

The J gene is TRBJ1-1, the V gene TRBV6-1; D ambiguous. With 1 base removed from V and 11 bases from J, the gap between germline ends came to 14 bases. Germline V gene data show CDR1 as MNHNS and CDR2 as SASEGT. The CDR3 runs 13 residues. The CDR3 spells CASSEGFGTLAFF. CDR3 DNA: TGTGCCAGCAGTGAAGGTTTCGGAACTTTGGCTTTCTTT.

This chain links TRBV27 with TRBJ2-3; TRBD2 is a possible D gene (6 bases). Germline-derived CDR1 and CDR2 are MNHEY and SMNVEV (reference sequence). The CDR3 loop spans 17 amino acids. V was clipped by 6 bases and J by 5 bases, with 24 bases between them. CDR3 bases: TGTGCCAGCAGGGAATTACAGGCCGGAGAGGGAGGAGATACGCAGTATTTT. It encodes CASRELQAGEGGDTQYF.

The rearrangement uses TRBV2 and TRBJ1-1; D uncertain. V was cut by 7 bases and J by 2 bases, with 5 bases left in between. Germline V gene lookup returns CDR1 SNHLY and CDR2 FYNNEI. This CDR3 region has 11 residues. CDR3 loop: CASNGNTEAFF. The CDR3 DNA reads TGTGCCAGCAATGGAAACACTGAAGCTTTCTTT.

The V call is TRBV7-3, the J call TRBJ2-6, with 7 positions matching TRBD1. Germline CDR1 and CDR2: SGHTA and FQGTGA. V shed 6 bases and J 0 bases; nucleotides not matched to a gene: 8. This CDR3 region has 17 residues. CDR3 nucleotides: TGTGCCAGCAGGCAAAGAACAGGGGACTCTGGGGCCAACGTCCTGACTTTC. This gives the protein CASRQRTGDSGANVLTF.

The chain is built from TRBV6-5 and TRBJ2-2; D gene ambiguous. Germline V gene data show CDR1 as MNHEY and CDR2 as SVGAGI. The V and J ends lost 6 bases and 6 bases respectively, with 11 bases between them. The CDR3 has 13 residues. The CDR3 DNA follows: TGTGCCAGCAGAGGGCCACCCGCCGGGGAGCTGTTTTTT. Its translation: CASRGPPAGELFF.

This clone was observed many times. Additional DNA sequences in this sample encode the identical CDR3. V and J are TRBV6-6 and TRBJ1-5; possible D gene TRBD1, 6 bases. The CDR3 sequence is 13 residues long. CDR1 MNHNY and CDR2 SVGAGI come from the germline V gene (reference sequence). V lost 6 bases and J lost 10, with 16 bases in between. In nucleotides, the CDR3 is TGTGCCAGCAGCGGGACATCCGAACGCCCCCAGCATTTT. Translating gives CASSGTSERPQHF.